This TCR beta chain came from a study of T cell repertoires in aging, cancer and after chemotherapy. The wider study: Glioblastoma patients receiving temozolomide-based therapy gave paired samples before and after chemotherapy.

On this clonotype itself: Antigen unknown.

Study-level points and caveats: In cancer patients, declining TCR diversity with age involved lost richness and lost evenness. These repertoire data do not allow conclusions about immunological memory after chemotherapy. Compared with age-matched healthy donors, untreated hematological or solid cancer patients showed higher blood TCR clonality.

Multiplex touch-down PCR with TRB-A/B primers amplified rearranged V-D-J TRB sequences. MiXCR, applied by TCRdb to the multiplex PCR reads, yields one record per CDR3 protein. The sample consists of 15,000 to 20,000 distinct CDR3 sequences, 35% to 40% of them appearing once. CDR3 length equals 15 residues. After removal of 10 bases from V and 5 bases from J, the junction contained 10 bases not matched to a gene. Per the germline V gene, CDR1 is ENHRY and CDR2 is SYGVKD. The template was genomic DNA from peripheral blood, not RNA. The source material was blood. This sequence joins TRBV10-3 and TRBJ2-1, with TRBD1 matching over 11 bases. This TCR was recovered from a human donor with a solid tumor. The CDR3 sequence: CASASGTGGNNEQFF. The CDR3 DNA reads TGTGCCAGCGCATCCGGGACAGGGGGAAACAATGAGCAGTTCTTC.